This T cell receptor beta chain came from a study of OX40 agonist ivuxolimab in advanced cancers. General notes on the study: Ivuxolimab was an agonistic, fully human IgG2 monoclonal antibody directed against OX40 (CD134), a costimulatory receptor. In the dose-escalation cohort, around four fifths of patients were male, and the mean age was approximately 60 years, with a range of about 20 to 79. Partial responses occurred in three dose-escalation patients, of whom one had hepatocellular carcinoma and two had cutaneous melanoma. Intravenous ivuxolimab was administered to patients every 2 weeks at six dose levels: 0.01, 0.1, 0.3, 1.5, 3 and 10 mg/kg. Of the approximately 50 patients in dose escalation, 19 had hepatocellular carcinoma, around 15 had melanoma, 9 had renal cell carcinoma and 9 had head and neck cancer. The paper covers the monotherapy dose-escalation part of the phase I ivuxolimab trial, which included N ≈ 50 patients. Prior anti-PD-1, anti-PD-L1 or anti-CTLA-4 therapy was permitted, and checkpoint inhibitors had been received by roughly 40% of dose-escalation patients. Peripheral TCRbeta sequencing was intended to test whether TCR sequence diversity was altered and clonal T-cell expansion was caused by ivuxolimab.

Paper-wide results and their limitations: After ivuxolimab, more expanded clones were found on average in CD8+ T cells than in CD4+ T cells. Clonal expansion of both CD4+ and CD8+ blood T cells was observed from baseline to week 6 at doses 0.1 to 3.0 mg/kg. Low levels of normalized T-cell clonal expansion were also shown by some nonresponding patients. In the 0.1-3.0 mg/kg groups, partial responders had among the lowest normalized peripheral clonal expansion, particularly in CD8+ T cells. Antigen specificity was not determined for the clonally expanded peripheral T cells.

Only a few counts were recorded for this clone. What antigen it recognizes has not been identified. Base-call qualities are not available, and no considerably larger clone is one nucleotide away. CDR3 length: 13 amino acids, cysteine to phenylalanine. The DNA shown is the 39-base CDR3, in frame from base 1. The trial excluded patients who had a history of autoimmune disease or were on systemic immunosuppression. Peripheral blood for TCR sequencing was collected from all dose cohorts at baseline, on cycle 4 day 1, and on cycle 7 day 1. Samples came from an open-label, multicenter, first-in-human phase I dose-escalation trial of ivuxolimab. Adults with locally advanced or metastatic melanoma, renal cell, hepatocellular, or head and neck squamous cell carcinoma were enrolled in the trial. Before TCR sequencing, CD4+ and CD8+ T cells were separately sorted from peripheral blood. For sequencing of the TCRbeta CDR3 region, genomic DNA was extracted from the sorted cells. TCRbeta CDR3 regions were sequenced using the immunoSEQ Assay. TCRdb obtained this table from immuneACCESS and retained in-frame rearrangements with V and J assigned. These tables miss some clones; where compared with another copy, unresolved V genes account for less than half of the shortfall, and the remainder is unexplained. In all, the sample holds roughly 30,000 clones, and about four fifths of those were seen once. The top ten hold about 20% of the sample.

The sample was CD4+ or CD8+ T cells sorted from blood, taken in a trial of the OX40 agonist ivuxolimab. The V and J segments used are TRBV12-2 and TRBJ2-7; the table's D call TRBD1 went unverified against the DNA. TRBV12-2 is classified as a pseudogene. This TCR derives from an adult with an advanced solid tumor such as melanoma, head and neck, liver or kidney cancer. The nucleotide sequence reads TGTGCAAGGGCTGGGGCCGACTCCTACGAGCAGTACTTC. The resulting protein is CARAGADSYEQYF.